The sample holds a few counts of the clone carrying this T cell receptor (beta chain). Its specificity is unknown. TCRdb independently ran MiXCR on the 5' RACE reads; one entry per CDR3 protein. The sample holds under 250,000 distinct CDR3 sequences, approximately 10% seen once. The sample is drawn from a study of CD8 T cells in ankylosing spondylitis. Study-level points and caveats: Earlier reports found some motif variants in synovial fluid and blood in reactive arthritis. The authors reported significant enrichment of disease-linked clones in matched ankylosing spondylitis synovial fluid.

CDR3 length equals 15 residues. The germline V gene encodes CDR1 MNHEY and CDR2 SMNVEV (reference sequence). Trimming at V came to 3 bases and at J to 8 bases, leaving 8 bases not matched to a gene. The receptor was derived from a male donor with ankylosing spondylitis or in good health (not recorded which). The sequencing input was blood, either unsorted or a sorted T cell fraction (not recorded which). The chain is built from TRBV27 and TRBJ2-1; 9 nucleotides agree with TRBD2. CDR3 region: CASSFLAGSGDEQFF. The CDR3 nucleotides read TGTGCCAGCAGTTTTCTAGCGGGATCTGGAGATGAGCAGTTCTTC.